A selection of T cell receptor beta chains follows, all from one sample in a study of blood T cells in healthy people across ages. From the 5' RACE reads, TCRdb called clonotypes with MiXCR, one entry per CDR3 protein. The table shows 800,000 to 900,000 distinct CDR3 sequences, with approximately 65% occurring only once. Input material: blood. Receptors were obtained from a young man in good health. CDR3s include the opening cysteine and the closing phenylalanine or tryptophan. Each record gives: V gene, J gene, D gene, clone size, CDR3 DNA, CDR3 protein. The D gene is left open where the match is weak. Only some rows state a clone size, as once, few, many or a class for expanded clones.

TRBV12-3/TRBV12-4,TRBJ2-6,.,once,TGTGCCAGCAGTCCTCCGACAGGCGGTGGGGCCAACGTCCTGACTTTC,CASSPPTGGGANVLTF
TRBV20-1,TRBJ2-7,.,few,TGCAGTGCTAGTGCCGATGGCGGACCGACCTACGAGCAGTACTTC,CSASADGGPTYEQYF
TRBV28,TRBJ2-7,.,.,TGTGCCAGCAGCCCGGGCCAGAACGAGCAGTACTTC,CASSPGQNEQYF
TRBV28,TRBJ2-7,.,.,TGTGCCAGCAGTTTCAACAGGGATAGGAACGAGCAGTACTTC,CASSFNRDRNEQYF
TRBV25-1,TRBJ2-1,.,.,TGTGCCAGCAGTGGGTCGGGGATTGAGCAGTTCTTC,CASSGSGIEQFF
TRBV4-3,TRBJ2-7,.,few,TGTGCCAGCAGCCAGGGACGTACCTACGAGCAGTACTTC,CASSQGRTYEQYF
TRBV6-2/TRBV6-3,TRBJ2-7,.,.,TGTGCCAGCAGTTACCCCTCTGAGAGCGATAGGAATTCGGAGGTCGAGCAGTACTTC,CASSYPSESDRNSEVEQYF
TRBV24-1,TRBJ2-5,.,.,TGTGCCACCAGTGATTTGAAGGCCAGACAAGAGACCCAGTACTTC,CATSDLKARQETQYF
TRBV12-3/TRBV12-4,TRBJ1-1,.,.,TGTGCCAGCTTTACTTTGGGGACACCTAACACTGAAGCTTTCTTT,CASFTLGTPNTEAFF
TRBV15,TRBJ1-1,.,.,TGTGCCACCAGCAGACGACCTTCCCCCGAAGCTTTCTTT,CATSRRPSPEAFF
TRBV10-3,TRBJ2-3,.,.,TGTGCCATCAGTGGGGGAATTCACCTCACAGATGCGCAGTATTTT,CAISGGIHLTDAQYF
TRBV5-1,TRBJ2-1,.,few,TGCGCCAGCAGTCCGCGGCAGGACGGTTACAATGAGCAGTTCTTC,CASSPRQDGYNEQFF
TRBV7-2,TRBJ2-7,TRBD1,.,TGTGCCAGCAGCTCCCCCGGGACAGGGTACTACGAGCAGTACTTC,CASSSPGTGYYEQYF
TRBV29-1,TRBJ2-1,.,.,TGCAGCGTTTCCTGGGTAGCCTACAATGAGCAGTTCTTC,CSVSWVAYNEQFF
TRBV7-8,TRBJ2-7,TRBD1,.,TGTGCCAGCAGCCCGACCGACAGGGCGGCCTACGAGCAGTACTTC,CASSPTDRAAYEQYF
TRBV7-9,TRBJ1-1,TRBD1,.,TGTGCCAGCAGCAACCCGACAGGGAGGTTGAACACTGAAGCTTTCTTT,CASSNPTGRLNTEAFF
TRBV6-1,TRBJ2-1,.,.,TGTGCCAGCAGTGTCGGGGGGCCCCCCTACAATGAGCAGTTCTTC,CASSVGGPPYNEQFF
TRBV7-2,TRBJ2-7,.,once,TGTGCCAGCAGCTTAGCGGGCGGGGGCCCCTGGGAGCAGTACTTC,CASSLAGGGPWEQYF
TRBV4-1,TRBJ1-5,.,once,TGCGCCAGCAGCCAAGATTGGCAGCATAGCAATCAGCCCCAGCATTTT,CASSQDWQHSNQPQHF
TRBV7-2,TRBJ1-5,.,few,TGTGCCAGCAGCCCAGATAAAGATCAGCCCCAGCATTTT,CASSPDKDQPQHF
TRBV18,TRBJ1-6,.,.,TGTGCCAGCTCACCAAGCGGACGGGGGAATTCACCCCTCCACTTT,CASSPSGRGNSPLHF
TRBV13,TRBJ2-4,TRBD1,.,TGTGCCAGCAGCTCCCAGGGGGCGCCCAAAAACATTCAGTACTTC,CASSSQGAPKNIQYF
TRBV2,TRBJ2-7,TRBD2,few,TGTGCCAGCAGTGGAAGCGGGGGGTACTACGAGCAGTACTTC,CASSGSGGYYEQYF
TRBV25-1,TRBJ1-2,.,few,TGTGCCAGCAGTAAAGGGATGGGCCACTTTTATGGCTACACCTTC,CASSKGMGHFYGYTF
TRBV5-1,TRBJ2-3,.,.,TGCGCCAGCCAGAATTACCGGGATACGCAGTATTTT,CASQNYRDTQYF
TRBV7-9,TRBJ2-1,.,.,TGTGCCAGCAGCCCACAAAAGGGAGCGGGCTCCTACAATGAGCAGTTCTTC,CASSPQKGAGSYNEQFF
TRBV6-6,TRBJ1-6,.,once,TGTGCCAGCGAGGGACCCAATTCACCCCTCCACTTT,CASEGPNSPLHF